The present T cell receptor (beta chain) was sequenced within a study of CD8 T cells in Susac syndrome. RNA in amounts of about 0.5 to 1 ug was reverse transcribed with random hexamers. Coverage of TCR beta CDR3 amplification by immunoSEQ multiplex PCR extended to 54 Vbeta and 13 Jbeta. TCRdb itself ran the immunoSEQ multiplex PCR reads through MiXCR, one entry per CDR3 protein. The sample lists 150,000 to 200,000 distinct CDR3 sequences, approximately 92% occurring once. CD8+ and CD4+ T cells from blood underwent TCR beta sequencing. The controls, all healthy donors, were matched for age and sex. Negative magnetic isolation gave CD8+ and CD4+ cells; FACS enriched CD8+ TEMRA. CDR1 SNHLY and CDR2 FYNNEI come from the germline V gene. With 2 bases removed from V and 10 bases from J, the gap between germline ends came to 20 bases. The CDR3 consists of 15 residues.

This sequence originates from a human donor in good health. Sequencing used CD4+ T cells from PBMCs. The chain has TRBV2 and TRBJ1-2; a weak D match, TRBD1 (6 bases). The CDR3 DNA follows: TGTGCCAGCAGTGAATTAGGAGGACAGCCGGCCTTCTACACCTTC. This translates into CASSELGGQPAFYTF.